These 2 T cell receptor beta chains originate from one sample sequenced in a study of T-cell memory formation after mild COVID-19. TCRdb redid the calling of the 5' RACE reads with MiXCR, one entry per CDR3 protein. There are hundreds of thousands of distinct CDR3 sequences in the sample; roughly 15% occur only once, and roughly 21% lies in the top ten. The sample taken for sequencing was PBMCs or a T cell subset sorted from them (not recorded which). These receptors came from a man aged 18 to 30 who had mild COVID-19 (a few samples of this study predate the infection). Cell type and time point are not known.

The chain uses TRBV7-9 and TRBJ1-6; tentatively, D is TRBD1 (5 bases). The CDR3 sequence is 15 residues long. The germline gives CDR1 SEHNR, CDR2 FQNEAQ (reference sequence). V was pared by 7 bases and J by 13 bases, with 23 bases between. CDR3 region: CASTLYQGSDFPLHF. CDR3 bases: TGTGCCAGCACCCTATACCAGGGCTCTGATTTTCCCCTCCACTTT.

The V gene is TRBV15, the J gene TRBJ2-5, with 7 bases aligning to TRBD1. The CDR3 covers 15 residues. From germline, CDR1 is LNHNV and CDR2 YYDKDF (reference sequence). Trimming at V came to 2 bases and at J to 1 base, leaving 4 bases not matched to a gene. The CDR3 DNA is TGTGCCACCAGCAGACCGGGACAGCGCCAAGAGACCCAGTACTTC. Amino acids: CATSRPGQRQETQYF. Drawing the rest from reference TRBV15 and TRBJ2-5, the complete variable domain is DAMVIQNPRYQVTQFGKPVTLSCSQTLNHNVMYWYQQKSSQAPKLLFHYYDKDFNNEADTPDNFQSRRPNTSFCFLDIRSPGLGDTAMYLCATSRPGQRQETQYFGPGTRLLVL.